A selection of T cell receptor beta chains follows, all from one sample in a study of T cell changes during pregnancy in multiple sclerosis. Profiling relied on immunoSEQ multiplex PCR, and the TCRdb table lists in-frame clones only, not all of them. This sample carries tens of thousands of clones, approximately 93% of them seen once, and the ten largest clones take more than 0.12%. The sample was CD4+ T cells from peripheral blood mononuclear cells, taken after pregnancy. These receptors were taken from a female donor with multiple sclerosis, enrolled in a pregnancy study. Each CDR3 is given with its conserved first and last residue. The D gene is left open where the match is weak. Rows may omit the clone size; those that give it use once, few, many or a size class.

CATSRAPTGYEQYF,TGTGCCACCAGCAGAGCTCCCACGGGCTACGAGCAGTACTTC,.,TRBV15,TRBJ2-7,.
CASSLPTGPGYEQYF,TGCGCCAGCAGCTTACCGACAGGGCCGGGGTACGAGCAGTACTTC,TRBD1,TRBV5-1,TRBJ2-7,.
CASSKAGDTGELFF,TGTGCCAGCAGCAAAGCGGGGGACACCGGGGAGCTGTTTTTT,TRBD2,TRBV27,TRBJ2-2,.
CASSLEPMVGGLFF,TGTGCCAGCAGTTTGGAGCCAATGGTAGGCGGGCTGTTTTTT,.,TRBV27,TRBJ2-2,.
CASSLNGWEDEQYF,TGCGCCAGCAGCTTAAACGGGTGGGAGGACGAGCAGTACTTC,.,TRBV5-1,TRBJ2-7,.
CASTTGQSYEQYF,TGTGCCTCCACAACGGGACAGTCCTACGAGCAGTACTTC,TRBD1,TRBV30,TRBJ2-7,.
CASSEAGQGRQETQYF,TGTGCCAGCAGTGAGGCAGGACAGGGTAGGCAAGAGACCCAGTACTTC,TRBD1,TRBV25-1,TRBJ2-5,.
CASRRDRSSYNEQFF,TGTGCCAGCAGGCGGGACAGGAGCTCCTACAATGAGCAGTTCTTC,TRBD1,TRBV2,TRBJ2-1,.
CASSLDSSTDTQYF,TGCGCCAGCAGCTTAGACTCAAGCACAGATACGCAGTATTTT,.,TRBV5-1,TRBJ2-3,.
CATSRPAGGGTGELFF,TGTGCCACCAGCAGGCCTGCGGGAGGTGGGACCGGGGAGCTGTTTTTT,TRBD2,TRBV15,TRBJ2-2,.
CASSPQGFLRGGKTEAFF,TGCGCCAGCAGCCCCCAGGGGTTTTTGAGGGGCGGAAAGACTGAAGCTTTCTTT,.,TRBV4-1,TRBJ1-1,.
CASSLGQGIGTEAFF,TGTGCCAGCAGCTTGGGACAGGGCATTGGCACTGAAGCTTTCTTT,TRBD1,TRBV7-3,TRBJ1-1,.
CASSLANRKMNTEAFF,TGTGCCAGCAGTTTGGCAAACAGGAAAATGAACACTGAAGCTTTCTTT,.,TRBV28,TRBJ1-1,.
CASSTATGTDTQYF,TGCGCCAGCAGCACCGCGACAGGAACAGATACGCAGTATTTT,.,TRBV5-1,TRBJ2-3,.
CASSVEGIGSTEAFF,TGTGCCAGCAGTGTAGAGGGGATCGGGAGCACTGAAGCTTTCTTT,.,TRBV6-1,TRBJ1-1,.
CATSSGRRYNEQFF,TGTGCCACCTCTAGCGGGAGACGGTACAATGAGCAGTTCTTC,TRBD2,TRBV28,TRBJ2-1,.
CASSIKHQNEQFF,TGTGCCAGTAGTATCAAACACCAAAATGAGCAGTTCTTC,.,TRBV19,TRBJ2-1,.
CASTTGGADTQYF,TGCGCCAGCACTACGGGAGGGGCAGATACGCAGTATTTT,TRBD2,TRBV10-2,TRBJ2-3,.
CASSPQQGHGNSPLHF,TGTGCCAGCAGTCCCCAACAGGGCCACGGGAATTCACCCCTCCACTTT,.,TRBV28,TRBJ1-6,.
CASSDRLSTASGYTF,TGTGCCAGCAGCGACCGACTGTCGACAGCCAGCGGCTACACCTTC,.,TRBV9,TRBJ1-2,.
CASSTGQPLPGYTF,TGTGCCAGCAGCACGGGACAGCCCCTACCAGGCTACACCTTC,.,TRBV21-1,TRBJ1-2,.
CASSSSGRAFSETQYF,TGTGCCAGCAGTTCTAGCGGGAGGGCCTTTTCCGAGACCCAGTACTTC,TRBD2,TRBV28,TRBJ2-5,.
CASSLGVGLSSYNEQFF,TGTGCCAGCAGCTTAGGGGTGGGCCTTAGCTCCTACAATGAGCAGTTCTTC,.,TRBV11-2,TRBJ2-1,.
CALSWRSTDTQYF,TGTGCCCTAAGCTGGCGGTCCACAGATACGCAGTATTTT,.,TRBV30,TRBJ2-3,once
CATQTGTGGYTF,TGTGCCACCCAGACAGGGACAGGTGGCTACACCTTC,TRBD1,TRBV28,TRBJ1-2,.
CASSLMSGTETQYF,TGTGCCAGCAGCTTAATGAGCGGGACGGAGACCCAGTACTTC,TRBD2,TRBV7-6,TRBJ2-5,.
CASKGGLTGVRFYGYTF,TGTGCCAGTAAAGGCGGGTTGACAGGGGTTCGTTTCTATGGCTACACCTTC,TRBD1,TRBV19,TRBJ1-2,.
CASSSPRQNTEAFF,TGTGCCAGCAGCTCGCCCAGACAGAACACTGAAGCTTTCTTT,.,TRBV7-2,TRBJ1-1,.
CASSLVMGGGKGNEQFF,TGTGCCAGCAGCTTAGTGATGGGGGGGGGTAAGGGCAATGAGCAGTTCTTC,TRBD2,TRBV7-9,TRBJ2-1,.
CASSSYRGPTDTQYF,TGTGCCAGCAGTTCGTACAGGGGCCCCACCGATACGCAGTATTTT,TRBD1,TRBV27,TRBJ2-3,.
CASSVNGGEAGELFF,TGTGCCAGCAGCGTAAACGGGGGAGAGGCCGGGGAGCTGTTTTTT,.,TRBV9,TRBJ2-2,once
CASSDGLAGVDGTQYF,TGCGCCAGCAGCGACGGACTAGCGGGAGTTGATGGGACCCAGTACTTC,TRBD2,TRBV5-1,TRBJ2-5,once
CASQARTSAYEQYF,TGTGCCAGCCAGGCCAGGACTAGCGCTTACGAGCAGTACTTC,TRBD2,TRBV2,TRBJ2-7,few
CASSLLSHHDNEQFF,TGTGCCAGCAGCTTACTTTCCCATCACGACAATGAGCAGTTCTTC,.,TRBV12-1,TRBJ2-1,once
CASGFPGQGSLGQFF,TGTGCCAGCGGCTTCCCGGGACAGGGGTCCTTAGGGCAGTTCTTC,TRBD1,TRBV7-9,TRBJ2-1,.
CASSQESTDTQYF,TGTGCCAGCAGTCAGGAAAGCACAGATACGCAGTATTTT,.,TRBV6-4,TRBJ2-3,.
CASSLSGRINEQFF,TGTGCCAGCAGCTTGAGCGGGAGAATAAATGAGCAGTTCTTC,TRBD2,TRBV11-2,TRBJ2-1,once
CASSPRDRAGNTIYF,TGTGCCAGCTCCCCGAGAGACAGAGCGGGAAACACCATATATTTT,.,TRBV18,TRBJ1-3,.
CASSGREGREATDTQYF,TGTGCCAGCAGCGGCCGAGAGGGGCGGGAGGCCACAGATACGCAGTATTTT,TRBD2,TRBV28,TRBJ2-3,.
CASSSTGRAGNEQFF,TGTGCCAGCAGTTCTACCGGGAGGGCCGGAAATGAGCAGTTCTTC,TRBD2,TRBV7-3,TRBJ2-1,.
CASRLRQGALSGANVLTF,TGTGCCAGCCGATTAAGACAGGGGGCACTCTCTGGGGCCAACGTCCTGACTTTC,TRBD1,TRBV27,TRBJ2-6,.
CASSSLGGALNNEQFF,TGTGCCAGCTCATCCCTGGGGGGAGCGCTTAACAATGAGCAGTTCTTC,.,TRBV18,TRBJ2-1,.
CASSLDRGRGELFF,TGTGCCAGCAGCTTGGACAGGGGGCGGGGGGAGCTGTTTTTT,TRBD1,TRBV7-2,TRBJ2-2,.
CASSGLAGGGELFF,TGTGCCAGCAGCGGTCTAGCGGGAGGAGGGGAGCTGTTTTTT,TRBD2,TRBV6-1,TRBJ2-2,.
CSVRLGGTDKETQYF,TGCAGCGTACGACTCGGCGGGACAGACAAAGAGACCCAGTACTTC,.,TRBV29-1,TRBJ2-5,once
CASSMGTGSYQETQYF,TGTGCCAGTAGTATGGGAACAGGGAGTTACCAAGAGACCCAGTACTTC,.,TRBV19,TRBJ2-5,.
CASSLAGQGIQETQYF,TGTGCCAGCAGCTTGGCCGGACAGGGCATCCAAGAGACCCAGTACTTC,TRBD1,TRBV5-6,TRBJ2-5,.
CASREGQGNSYEQYF,TGTGCCAGCAGGGAAGGACAGGGGAACTCCTACGAGCAGTACTTC,TRBD1,TRBV6-1,TRBJ2-7,.
CASSAHAGGYNEQFF,TGTGCCAGCAGTGCCCACGCGGGGGGCTACAATGAGCAGTTCTTC,TRBD2,TRBV6-1,TRBJ2-1,.
CASSLDRTNTGELFF,TGTGCCAGCAGCCTGGACAGAACGAACACCGGGGAGCTGTTTTTT,.,TRBV5-4,TRBJ2-2,.
CASSTPSGRADEQYF,TGTGCCAGCAGTACGCCTAGCGGGAGGGCCGACGAGCAGTACTTC,TRBD2,TRBV28,TRBJ2-7,.
CAWSGPTYEQYF,TGTGCCTGGAGCGGTCCCACCTACGAGCAGTACTTC,.,TRBV30,TRBJ2-7,.
CASSQFTAGVEETQYF,TGTGCCAGCAGCCAATTTACGGCGGGAGTAGAGGAGACCCAGTACTTC,TRBD2,TRBV4-2,TRBJ2-5,.